A selection of T cell receptor beta chains follows, all from one sample in a study of shared clonotypes between healthy human individuals. Sequencing was performed with immunoSEQ multiplex PCR; in TCRdb, only in-frame clones are kept and a portion is missing. The data show about 2 million clones, roughly 94% seen once. The sequenced material came from naive CD8+ T cells sorted from blood. These receptors all stem from a young man in good health. The CDR3 runs from the conserved cysteine through the conserved F or W. D genes are given only for firm matches. Part of the rows lack a size; the others show once, few, many or a class for expanded clones.

clone size	V gene	J gene	D gene	CDR3 DNA	CDR3 protein
once	TRBV10-2	TRBJ2-5	NA	TGCGCCAGCAGTGACTTGGGCACCCCGCAGGAGACCCAGTACTTC	CASSDLGTPQETQYF
NA	TRBV5-1	TRBJ2-7	NA	TGCGCCAGCAGCGCCGGGCCCTCCTACGAGCAGTACTTC	CASSAGPSYEQYF
NA	TRBV27	TRBJ2-1	TRBD2	TGTGCCAGCAGTGTCCCTAGCGGGGGGACCAATGAGCAGTTCTTC	CASSVPSGGTNEQFF
NA	TRBV19	TRBJ2-7	NA	TGTGCCAGTAGTATAGCGTTTTCTGGCGAGCAGTACTTC	CASSIAFSGEQYF
NA	TRBV9	TRBJ1-1	TRBD1	TGTGCCAGCAGCCCCTCGGGACAGGGATTGAACACTGAAGCTTTCTTT	CASSPSGQGLNTEAFF
NA	TRBV30	TRBJ1-1	NA	TGTGCCTGGAGTTGGGAGTTAGGGCCCACTGAAGCTTTCTTT	CAWSWELGPTEAFF
NA	TRBV28	TRBJ2-5	NA	TGTGCCAGCAGTTTATCCACAAGTCCGCTAGAGACCCAGTACTTC	CASSLSTSPLETQYF
NA	TRBV7-2	TRBJ2-5	NA	TGTGCCAGCAGCTTTTCAGGGGACGAGACCCAGTACTTC	CASSFSGDETQYF
NA	TRBV5-5	TRBJ2-3	TRBD1	TGTGCCAGCAGCTTGGGGGACAGTGGAGATACGCAGTATTTT	CASSLGDSGDTQYF
NA	TRBV28	TRBJ1-5	NA	TGTGCCAGCAGTCTCCTGACAGGCTCCGTTCAGCCCCAGCATTTT	CASSLLTGSVQPQHF
NA	TRBV28	TRBJ2-7	NA	TGTGCCAGCAGTTTCCCCGCTGGCGGCACTTCTGGGTACGAGCAGTACTTC	CASSFPAGGTSGYEQYF
once	TRBV2	TRBJ2-1	TRBD1	TGTGCCAGCAGATACCGGGACAGGGGGCTGGATGAGCAGTTCTTC	CASRYRDRGLDEQFF
NA	TRBV28	TRBJ2-7	TRBD1	TGTGCCAGCAGCTTGACAGGGGCAAGCTCCTACGAGCAGTACTTC	CASSLTGASSYEQYF
NA	TRBV9	TRBJ2-1	NA	TGTGCCAGCAGCGTAGGCGGGGGCATAAGGAATGAGCAGTTCTTC	CASSVGGGIRNEQFF
NA	TRBV11-2	TRBJ2-3	NA	TGTGCCAGCAGCTTATGGGGCAACCCAACAGATACGCAGTATTTT	CASSLWGNPTDTQYF
NA	TRBV7-8	TRBJ2-7	NA	TGTGCCAGCAGCTCCGAAGAGGTGAGGGGAAAGTACGAGCAGTACTTC	CASSSEEVRGKYEQYF